This T cell receptor (beta chain) comes out of a study of shared clonotypes between healthy human individuals. CDR1 and CDR2 from the germline V gene are SGHVS and FQNEAQ. Trimming stripped 5 bases from V and 4 bases from J, with 26 bases between. CDR3 size: 19 residues. The protocol was immunoSEQ multiplex PCR, while the TCRdb copy is restricted to in-frame clones and leaves out a portion. The data hold fewer than 650,000 clones, with around 78% observed a single time. This receptor was taken from a woman in her thirties or forties in good health. Some clones in this sample may be carry-over from other donors' samples. The chain links TRBV7-8 to TRBJ2-2; a weak D match, TRBD2 (6 bases). The sequenced sample was PBMCs. The DNA for the CDR3 is TGTGCCAGCAGCATAATGGCGGGGCCTAGAGTTCCGATCACCGGGGAGCTGTTTTTT. This translates into CASSIMAGPRVPITGELFF. Looking up the rest from reference TRBV7-8 and TRBJ2-2 gives the full variable domain: GAGVSQSPRYKVAKRGQDVALRCDPISGHVSLFWYQQALGQGPEFLTYFQNEAQLDKSGLPSDRFFAERPEGSVSTLKIQRTQQEDSAVYLCASSIMAGPRVPITGELFFGEGSRLTVL.